This T cell receptor (beta chain) appears in the sequencing data of a study of response to subunit inactivated influenza vaccine. Study findings and constraints: Authors suggested each seasonal flu vaccination may recruit only limited numbers of new T cells.

This clonotype appeared a few times. Its antigen is not identified. Germline V gene sequence: CDR1 MGHRA, CDR2 YSYEKL. This CDR3 has 18 amino acids. Unmatched junction bases numbered 16, after V lost 4 bases and J lost 6 bases. TCRdb used MiXCR to reprocess the RT-PCR reads, holding one entry per CDR3 protein. The table includes approximately 480,000 distinct CDR3 sequences, approximately 11% detected once. This chain joins TRBV4-1 and TRBJ2-1; 9 bases align to TRBD1. The sample was PBMCs from blood, taken more than 35 days after vaccination. The receptor comes from a man aged 45-60 years who received an inactivated influenza vaccine. CDR3 protein: CASSPLSYRDRVGNEQFF. DNA of the CDR3: TGCGCCAGCAGCCCGTTAAGCTACCGGGACAGGGTTGGCAATGAGCAGTTCTTC.